A few counts support the clone carrying this T cell receptor (beta chain). It was RNA transcripts that yielded the amplified TCR beta CDR3 regions. Using the HTBI primer set, a first-round RT-PCR was run on the TCR CDR3. TCRdb re-analysed the multiplex PCR reads in MiXCR, keeping a single row per CDR3 protein. The sample shows around 270,000 distinct CDR3 sequences, roughly 20% of them seen only once. These data originate in a study of T cells in Graves' hyperthyroidism and ophthalmopathy. Trimming removed 4 bases at V and 2 bases at J, with 18 bases between. Germline values: CDR1 KGHDR, CDR2 SFDVKD. CDR3 length: 17 amino acids.

The chain combines TRBV24-1 with TRBJ2-3; perhaps D is TRBD1 or TRBD2 (5 bases each). The clonotype was recovered from a man aged 45-60 years with Graves' ophthalmopathy. The sequenced sample was blood. CDR3 region: CATSDAMAGRHTDTQYF. DNA for the CDR3: TGTGCCACCAGTGACGCAATGGCAGGGAGACACACAGATACGCAGTATTTT.